This TCR beta chain was identified during a study of cytomegalovirus exposure and HLA in healthy donors. Findings and limits, study-wide: The tendency of first-cohort TCR clusters to co-occur in the roughly 130 validation repertoires emerged from a later analysis. Most TCRs appeared rarely, but some public TCRs recurred in many donors.

Concerning this clone itself: No antigen is known for it.

Repertoires were generated with immunoSEQ multiplex PCR, while TCRdb's copy carries only in-frame clones and drops some. The sample holds about 280,000 clones, 86% seen once. Trimming at V came to 4 bases and at J to 0 bases, leaving 8 bases not matched to a gene. This CDR3 has 16 amino acids. The germline gives CDR1 SGHRS, CDR2 YFSETQ. Sequencing input: PBMCs. This clonotype was sampled from a woman between 18 and 29 years old in good health and CMV-seronegative. J is TRBJ2-5 and V is TRBV5-1; 8 positions agree with TRBD1. The CDR3 sequence is CASSPPGQAYQETQYF. CDR3 DNA sequence: TGCGCCAGCAGCCCGCCGGGACAGGCGTACCAAGAGACCCAGTACTTC.